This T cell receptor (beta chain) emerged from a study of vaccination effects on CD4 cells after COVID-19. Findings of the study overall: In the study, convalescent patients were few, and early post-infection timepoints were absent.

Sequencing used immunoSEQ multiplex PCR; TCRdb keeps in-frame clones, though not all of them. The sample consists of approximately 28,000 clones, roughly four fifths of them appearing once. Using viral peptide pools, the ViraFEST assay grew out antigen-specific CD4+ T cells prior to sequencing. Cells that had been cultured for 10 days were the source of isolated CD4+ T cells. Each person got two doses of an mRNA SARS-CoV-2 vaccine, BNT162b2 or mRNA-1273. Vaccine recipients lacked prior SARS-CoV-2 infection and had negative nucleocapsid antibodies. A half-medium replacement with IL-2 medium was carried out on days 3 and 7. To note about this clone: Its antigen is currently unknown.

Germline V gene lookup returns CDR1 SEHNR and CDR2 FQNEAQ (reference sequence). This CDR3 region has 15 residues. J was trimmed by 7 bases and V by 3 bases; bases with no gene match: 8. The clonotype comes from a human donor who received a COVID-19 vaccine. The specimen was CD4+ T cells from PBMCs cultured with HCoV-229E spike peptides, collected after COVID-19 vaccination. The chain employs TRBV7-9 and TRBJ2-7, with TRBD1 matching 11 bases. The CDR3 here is CASSFLGQGAGEQYF. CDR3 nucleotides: TGTGCCAGCAGCTTCCTTGGACAGGGGGCGGGGGAGCAGTACTTC.